The present entry profiles one T cell receptor beta chain with its context. This clonotype appeared many times. Which antigen it targets is not known. No clone much larger than this one lies a single base away; base qualities are absent. The protocol used for the library was PCR. Instrument used: Illumina HiSeq 2500. To reduce PCR and sequencing biases, unique molecular identifiers were incorporated into the TCR beta cDNA libraries. Every 1 to 10 million input T cells yielded approximately 500,000 cDNA molecules, meaning each molecule approximated one T cell. Patient libraries were prepared and sequenced with the same protocol used for the earlier healthy control dataset. Samples belonging to the same batch were prepared together, multiplexed and sequenced on a shared HiSeq lane. Concerning the study's data processing: Raw barcoded reads were processed with MIGEC, discarding single-read molecular identifier groups before consensus assembly and CDR3 extraction. VDJtools was used for post-analysis of the clonotype tables, and diversity was normalized by down-sampling every dataset to the size of the smallest sample. To correct batch-related cross-sample contamination, repertoire overlap clustering matched CDR3 amino acid sequences but not nucleotide sequences. TCRdb's own reprocessing of the public reads used fastp at Q25 and MiXCR and kept productive beta chains. Entries that share a CDR3 protein sequence are merged under the most common genes and DNA. The V and J calls and clone size are TCRdb's, not the authors'. This sample is represented by 550,000 to 700,000 distinct CDR3 sequences; 44% of them were singletons. The ten largest clones add up to more than 1.5% of the sample.

The data are from a study of post-analysis software for immune sequencing data (dated by TCRdb to between 2015 and 2016). Regarding the study in general: Relapsing-remitting, secondary progressive and progressive-relapsing multiple sclerosis were recorded as disease courses, and subtype annotation was lacking for some patients. The patient repertoires were compared against more than 10 previously published healthy control repertoires obtained from donors aged roughly 6 to 26 years. A subset of samples was prepared in parallel using single-end sample barcoding, then pooled and co-amplified after Illumina adapter ligation.

Results the study describes overall, beyond this receptor: Strong co-clustering of samples prepared in the same batch was shown by direct clustering with F measure, prompting a batch-effect correction. Patients showed significantly higher frequencies than controls for a handful of TRBV segments, among them TRBV5-6, TRBV5-1 and TRBV20-1. The multiple sclerosis patient group was slightly younger than the control group. Normalized Chao1 diversity was significantly lower in multiple sclerosis patients than controls, suggesting substantial peripheral T-cell clonal expansion.

The germline V and J ends show losses of 7 bases and 0 bases respectively, and no gene match explains 7 bases of the junction. Its CDR3 holds 14 amino acids, cysteine through phenylalanine. Only CDR3 DNA remains: 42 bases, in frame from the first base. For CDR1 and CDR2, the germline V gene (reference sequence) lists SGHKS and YYEKEE. To demonstrate the VDJtools post-analysis software, the study profiled TCR beta repertoires from the peripheral blood of 10 to 15 young patients with multiple sclerosis. The multiple sclerosis patients were children and adolescents ranging in age from 6 to 15 years. Sequencing input: blood. The clonotype was recovered from a girl aged 5 to 17 with multiple sclerosis. The rearrangement joined TRBV5-5 to TRBJ2-7, and TRBD2 aligns with 7 junction nucleotides. The CDR3 corresponds to CASGGGYYSYEQYF. The DNA sequence is TGTGCCAGCGGCGGGGGATATTACTCCTACGAGCAGTACTTC.